Listed below are T cell receptor beta chains from one sample, sequenced in a study of T cell responses to AZD1222 COVID-19 vaccine. The method was immunoSEQ multiplex PCR; TCRdb's version includes in-frame clones alone and lacks a portion of them. This sample yields 150,000 or so clones, of which approximately 90% are seen a single time; around 2.2% belongs to the top ten. The sequenced sample was peripheral blood, obtained on day 0 of AZD1222 vaccination. Receptors originate from an adult in good health. The CDR3 runs from the conserved cysteine through the conserved F or W. A D gene is named only where the DNA matches it firmly. Clone sizes are given selectively: once, few, many, or a class where the clone is expanded.

j_call v_call d_call clone_size cdr3_nt cdr3_aa
TRBJ2-1 TRBV6-4 TRBD2 NA TGTGCCAGCAGTGACTCTGGGACTAGCGGCCCGCATGAGCAGTTCTTC CASSDSGTSGPHEQFF
TRBJ1-6 TRBV5-8 NA NA TGTGCCAGCAGCTTGAGGTTCGGGGGTAATTCACCCCTCCACTTT CASSLRFGGNSPLHF
TRBJ1-2 TRBV12-3/TRBV12-4 NA NA TGTGCCAGCAGTTTAGCCATAACCGGAGGCTACACCTTC CASSLAITGGYTF
TRBJ1-3 TRBV9 TRBD1 NA TGTGCCAGCAGCGTCTCTTCCGGGACAGGGGGAAACACCATATATTTT CASSVSSGTGGNTIYF
TRBJ1-2 TRBV27 NA NA TGTGCCAGCAGTTTATCGAGAACAGGAACTGGCTACACCTTC CASSLSRTGTGYTF
TRBJ1-1 TRBV4-2 TRBD1 NA TGTGCCAGCAGCCAAGATGTCCGGGCAGGGGGATTGAACACTGAAGCTTTCTTT CASSQDVRAGGLNTEAFF
TRBJ1-3 TRBV6-1 NA NA TGTGCCAGCAGTGAATCCGGGTGGGACACCATATATTTT CASSESGWDTIYF
TRBJ2-3 TRBV19 TRBD2 NA TGTGCCAGTACTGCCGCGAGCGGGAGATCAGATACGCAGTATTTT CASTAASGRSDTQYF
TRBJ2-3 TRBV6-1 TRBD2 NA TGTGCCAGCAGTGAGACTAGCGGGAACACAGATACGCAGTATTTT CASSETSGNTDTQYF
TRBJ1-4 TRBV18 TRBD1 NA TGTGCGTCCCGGGACAGGGGAAATGAAAAACTGTTTTTT CASRDRGNEKLFF
TRBJ2-7 TRBV6-5 NA NA TGTGCCAGCAGGCAGGGAGTCGAGCAGTACTTC CASRQGVEQYF
TRBJ1-4 TRBV5-5 NA NA TGTGCCAGCAGCTCCCCCGGCGGGGATGAAAAACTGTTTTTT CASSSPGGDEKLFF
TRBJ2-7 TRBV10-3 NA NA TGTGCCATCAGTGACGCGACGTCCTACGAGCAGTACTTC CAISDATSYEQYF
TRBJ1-4 TRBV28 TRBD1 NA TGTGCCAGCAGTTTGACAGGGGGAGGTGAAAAACTGTTTTTT CASSLTGGGEKLFF
TRBJ2-7 TRBV19 TRBD1 few TGTGCCAGTAGTCCGACAGGGTGGTACGAGCAGTACTTC CASSPTGWYEQYF
TRBJ2-7 TRBV5-1 NA NA TGCGCCAGCAGCATAGACGGGCGGGGTTACTCCTCCGAGCAGTACTTC CASSIDGRGYSSEQYF
TRBJ2-1 TRBV19 TRBD2 NA TGTGCCAGTTCCTCGGGCGGGAGCTCCTACAATGAGCAGTTCTTC CASSSGGSSYNEQFF
TRBJ1-6 TRBV6-6 NA NA TGTGCCAGCAGTACCGATTCACCCCTCCACTTT CASSTDSPLHF
TRBJ1-1 TRBV10-3 NA NA TGTGCCATCACCCAGGCCGTGAACACTGAAGCTTTCTTT CAITQAVNTEAFF
TRBJ2-7 TRBV10-3 TRBD2 NA TGTGCCATCAGTAAGACGGGAGGTACCAACGAGCAGTACTTC CAISKTGGTNEQYF
TRBJ2-3 TRBV2 NA NA TGTGCCAGCAGGGCGGCGTTACAATGGGGGAGCACAGATACGCAGTATTTT CASRAALQWGSTDTQYF
TRBJ2-7 TRBV27 NA NA TGTGCCAGCAGTCCTAGCATAGGGCCCTACGAGCAGTACTTC CASSPSIGPYEQYF
TRBJ2-7 TRBV7-2 TRBD2 NA TGTGCCAGCACAAGGCCCCGGGGGGAAGCCTACGAGCAGTACTTC CASTRPRGEAYEQYF
TRBJ2-1 TRBV20-1 TRBD2 once TGCAGTGCTAGTCGACTAGCGGGTTACAATGAGCAGTTCTTC CSASRLAGYNEQFF
TRBJ1-6 TRBV7-9 NA few TGTGCCAGCAGCTTGGGTGCTAATTCACCCCTCCACTTT CASSLGANSPLHF
TRBJ2-7 TRBV6-5 TRBD1 NA TGTGCCAGCAGATCCGCAGGGGGCAGGGGCGAGCAGTACTTC CASRSAGGRGEQYF
TRBJ2-1 TRBV6-5 TRBD2 NA TGTGCCACCCAACTAGCGGGAGTCGACAATGAGCAGTTCTTC CATQLAGVDNEQFF
TRBJ1-5 TRBV4-2 NA NA TGTGCCAGCAGCCAAGTCGGCCTTTCTCAGCCCCAGCATTTT CASSQVGLSQPQHF
TRBJ2-1 TRBV9 NA NA TGTGCCAGCAGCGCAATGGACTTCTCCTACAATGAGCAGTTCTTC CASSAMDFSYNEQFF
TRBJ1-4 TRBV3-1/TRBV3-2 TRBD1 NA TGTGCCAGCAGGAGCGGGACAGCTAATGAAAAACTGTTTTTT CASRSGTANEKLFF
TRBJ2-1 TRBV24-1 TRBD2 NA TGTGCCACCAGTGATTCTAGCGGAGACTCCTACAATGAGCAGTTCTTC CATSDSSGDSYNEQFF
TRBJ1-1 TRBV27 NA NA TGTGCCAGCAGTGGTCCGGGACACCGGAACACTGAAGCTTTCTTT CASSGPGHRNTEAFF
TRBJ1-5 TRBV19 NA NA TGTGCCAGCACTCCCTCGGAGGGCTCCAATCAGCCCCAGCATTTT CASTPSEGSNQPQHF
TRBJ2-3 TRBV28 TRBD2 NA TGTGCCAGCAGGGAACCACTAGCGGGAGGGGCAGATACGCAGTATTTT CASREPLAGGADTQYF
TRBJ1-2 TRBV10-3 NA once TGTGCCATCAGTGGGCAGGTTGGCTATGGCTACACCTTC CAISGQVGYGYTF